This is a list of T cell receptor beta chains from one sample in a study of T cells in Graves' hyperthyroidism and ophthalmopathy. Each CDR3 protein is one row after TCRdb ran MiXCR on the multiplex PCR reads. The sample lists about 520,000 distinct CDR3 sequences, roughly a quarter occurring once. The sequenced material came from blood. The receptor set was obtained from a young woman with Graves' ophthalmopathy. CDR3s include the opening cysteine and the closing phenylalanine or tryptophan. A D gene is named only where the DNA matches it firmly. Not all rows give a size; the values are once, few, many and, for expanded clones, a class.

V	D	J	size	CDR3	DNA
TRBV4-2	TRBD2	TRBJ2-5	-	CASSQVGASGGQETQYF	TGTGCCAGCAGCCAAGTAGGCGCTAGCGGGGGCCAAGAGACCCAGTACTTC
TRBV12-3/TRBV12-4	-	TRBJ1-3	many	CASSPSNFGNTIYF	TGTGCCAGCAGTCCATCTAACTTCGGGAACACCATATATTTT
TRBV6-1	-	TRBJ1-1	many	CASSETLRTEAFF	TGTGCCAGCAGTGAAACTTTAAGGACTGAAGCTTTCTTT
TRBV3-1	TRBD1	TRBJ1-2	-	CASSQAASGQGNYGYTF	TGTGCCAGCAGCCAAGCAGCCTCGGGACAGGGAAACTATGGCTACACCTTC
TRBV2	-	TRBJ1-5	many	CASQAGGRNQPQHF	TGTGCCAGCCAGGCCGGGGGCCGCAATCAGCCCCAGCATTTT
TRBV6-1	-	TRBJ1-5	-	CASSALNTKASNQPQHF	TGTGCCAGCAGTGCGTTAAATACAAAGGCTAGCAATCAGCCCCAGCATTTT
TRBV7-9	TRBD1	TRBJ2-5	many	CASLPDRGQETQYF	TGTGCCAGCTTACCGGACAGGGGGCAAGAGACCCAGTACTTC
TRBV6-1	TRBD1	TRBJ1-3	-	CASGTARNTIYF	TGTGCCAGCGGGACAGCTCGAAACACCATATATTTT
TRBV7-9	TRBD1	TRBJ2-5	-	CASSLRTGRWETQYF	TGTGCCAGCAGCCTCCGGACAGGGCGCTGGGAGACCCAGTACTTC
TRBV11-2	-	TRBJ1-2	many	CAGSMTGTRDYGYTF	TGTGCCGGCAGCATGACCGGGACTAGAGACTATGGCTACACCTTC
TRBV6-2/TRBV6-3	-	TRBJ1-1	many	CASSYGVRAFF	TGTGCCAGCAGTTACGGAGTCCGAGCTTTCTTT
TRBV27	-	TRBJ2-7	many	CASSLMTRKRYEQYF	TGTGCCAGCAGCCTCATGACAAGAAAGCGGTACGAGCAGTACTTC
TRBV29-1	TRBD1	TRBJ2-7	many	CSIPGTGFEQYF	TGCAGCATTCCCGGGACAGGGTTTGAGCAGTACTTC
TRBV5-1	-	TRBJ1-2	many	CASSPLQGDGYTF	TGCGCCAGCAGCCCGCTACAGGGAGATGGCTACACCTTC
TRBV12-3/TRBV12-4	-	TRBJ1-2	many	CASSFWGKDYGYTF	TGTGCCAGCAGTTTTTGGGGGAAAGACTATGGCTACACCTTC
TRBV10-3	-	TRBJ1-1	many	CAISDQGVSTEAFF	TGTGCCATCAGTGATCAGGGCGTATCCACTGAAGCTTTCTTT
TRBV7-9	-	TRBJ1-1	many	CAIRLIPGALGAFF	TGTGCCATTCGCCTCATTCCAGGGGCCTTAGGGGCTTTCTTT
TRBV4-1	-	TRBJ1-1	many	CASSHGDGGSNTEAFF	TGCGCCAGCAGCCATGGGGACGGCGGTTCCAACACTGAAGCTTTCTTT
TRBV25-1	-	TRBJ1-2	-	CASSEPNTVGGYTF	TGTGCCAGCAGTGAACCCAACACTGTGGGGGGCTACACCTTC
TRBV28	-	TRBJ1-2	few	CASSLFPGSGDGYTF	TGTGCCAGCAGTTTATTCCCCGGGTCAGGCGATGGCTACACCTTC
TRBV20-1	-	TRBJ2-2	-	CSASDSTGELFF	TGCAGTGCTTCGGACAGCACCGGGGAGCTGTTTTTT
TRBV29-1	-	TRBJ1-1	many	CSVSPRGGTEAFF	TGCAGCGTTTCTCCTCGTGGAGGTACTGAAGCTTTCTTT
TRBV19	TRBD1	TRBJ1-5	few	CASRQGASSGPQHF	TGTGCCAGTAGACAGGGGGCATCCTCGGGGCCCCAGCATTTT
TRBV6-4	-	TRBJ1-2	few	CASSATVGAYGYTF	TGTGCCAGCAGTGCGACAGTAGGGGCCTATGGCTACACCTTC
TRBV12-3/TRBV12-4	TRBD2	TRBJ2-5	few	CASSLVLASLRGLQETQYF	TGTGCCAGCAGTTTAGTACTAGCGTCCCTCCGAGGTCTCCAAGAGACCCAGTACTTC
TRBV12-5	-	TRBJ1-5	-	CASGLVMGGTGNQPQHF	TGTGCTAGTGGTTTGGTAATGGGGGGCACGGGCAATCAGCCCCAGCATTTT
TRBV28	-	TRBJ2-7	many	CASRRRDFSYEQYF	TGTGCCAGCCGCCGCCGGGATTTCTCCTACGAGCAGTACTTC
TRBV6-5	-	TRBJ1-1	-	CASSYSPSWSSEAFF	TGTGCCAGCAGTTACTCCCCGAGTTGGAGCTCTGAAGCTTTCTTT
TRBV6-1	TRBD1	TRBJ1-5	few	CASSATGGDQPQHF	TGTGCCAGCAGTGCAACAGGGGGGGATCAGCCCCAGCATTTT
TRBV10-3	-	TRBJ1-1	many	CAISESYANTEAFF	TGTGCCATCAGTGAGTCGTACGCGAACACTGAAGCTTTCTTT
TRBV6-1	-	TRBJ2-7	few	CASSDLGGAYEQYF	TGTGCCAGCAGTGACTTGGGGGGTGCCTACGAGCAGTACTTC
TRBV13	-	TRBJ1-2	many	CASSNRRDYGYTF	TGTGCCAGCAGCAACAGACGGGACTATGGCTACACCTTC
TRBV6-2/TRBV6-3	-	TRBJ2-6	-	CATWRAILSSGANVLTF	TGTGCCACCTGGAGGGCTATTCTATCTTCTGGGGCCAACGTCCTGACTTTC
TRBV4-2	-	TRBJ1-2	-	CASSHEEASRHGYTF	TGTGCCAGCAGCCATGAAGAGGCGTCGAGGCACGGCTACACCTTC
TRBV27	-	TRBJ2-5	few	CVSSRSLLLGGGETQYF	TGTGTCAGCAGCCGATCCCTACTCTTAGGAGGGGGAGAGACCCAGTACTTC
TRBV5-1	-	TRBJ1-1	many	CASSFSTGWTEAFF	TGCGCCAGCAGCTTCTCGACGGGTTGGACTGAAGCTTTCTTT
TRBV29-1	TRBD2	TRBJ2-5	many	CSVVGLAGGGETQYF	TGCAGCGTTGTGGGACTAGCGGGGGGCGGGGAGACCCAGTACTTC
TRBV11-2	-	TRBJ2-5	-	CASSLERETEYF	TGTGCCAGCAGCTTAGAGAGGGAGACGGAGTACTTC
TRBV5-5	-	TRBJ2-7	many	CASSDDKYEQYF	TGTGCCAGCAGCGACGACAAATACGAGCAGTACTTC
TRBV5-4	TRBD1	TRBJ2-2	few	CASSLRPPGQGQPNTGELFF	TGTGCCAGCAGCTTGAGGCCCCCGGGACAGGGACAACCGAACACCGGGGAGCTGTTTTTT
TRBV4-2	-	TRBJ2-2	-	CASSQDVTMWHTNTGELFF	TGTGCCAGCAGCCAAGATGTTACGATGTGGCACACGAATACCGGGGAGCTGTTTTTT
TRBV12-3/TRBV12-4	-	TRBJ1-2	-	CASGPGPSSLNYGYTF	TGTGCCAGCGGGCCGGGCCCCAGTTCTCTTAACTATGGCTACACCTTC